These 31 T cell receptor beta chains came from one sample sequenced in a study of CD8 T cells in ankylosing spondylitis. TCRdb re-called the 5' RACE reads with MiXCR, one entry per CDR3 protein. The sample holds about 130,000 distinct CDR3 sequences, roughly 8.8% seen once. Material for sequencing was blood, either unsorted or a sorted T cell fraction (not recorded which). These receptors all stem from a male donor with ankylosing spondylitis or in good health (not recorded which).

Only a few counts were recorded for this clonotype. The J gene is TRBJ2-6, the V gene TRBV5-1; D may be TRBD1 or TRBD2 (5 bases each). Germline V gene lookup returns CDR1 SGHRS and CDR2 YFSETQ. V shed 4 bases and J shed 0 bases, with 20 bases lying between them. The CDR3 totals 19 residues. The CDR3 DNA reads TGCGCCAGCAGCCCATGGGACGGAGAAAGAGACTCTGGGGCCAACGTCCTGACTTTC. It codes for CASSPWDGERDSGANVLTF.

The chain carries TRBV5-1 and TRBJ1-6, with 7 nucleotides matching TRBD1. The germline CDR1 and CDR2 sequences are SGHRS and YFSETQ. This CDR3 has 14 amino acids. V shed 2 bases and J 8 bases; nucleotides not matched to a gene: 4. Written as DNA, the CDR3 is TGCGCCAGCAGCTTCCGGACAGGAGATTCACCCCTCCACTTT. The encoded protein is CASSFRTGDSPLHF. Together with reference TRBV5-1 and TRBJ1-6, the CDR3 gives the full variable domain: KAGVTQTPRYLIKTRGQQVTLSCSPISGHRSVSWYQQTPGQGLQFLFEYFSETQRNKGNFPGRFSGRQFSNSRSEMNVSTLELGDSALYLCASSFRTGDSPLHFGNGTRLTVT.

J is TRBJ1-2 and V is TRBV7-6, with a tentative D call TRBD1 (6 bases). The ends were cut back, 1 base at V and 7 bases at J, with 16 bases in the middle. Germline V gene sequence: CDR1 SGHVS, CDR2 FNYEAQ. The CDR3 runs 15 residues. The CDR3 DNA reads as TGTGCCAGCAGCTTAGTGTCTGGGGGCGTAGGTGGCTACACCTTC. Encoded protein: CASSLVSGGVGGYTF.

Ten or more counts support this clonotype. V gene TRBV5-5 combines with J gene TRBJ2-5; 8 positions agree with TRBD2. The V gene end was trimmed by 4 bases and the J gene end by 5 bases; junction bases not matched to a gene: 4. This CDR3 is 13 amino acids long. Per germline, CDR1 SGHKS and CDR2 YYEKEE (reference sequence). The CDR3 DNA sequence: TGTGCCAGCAGCCCCGGGGGGGCGGAGACCCAGTACTTC. Residues: CASSPGGAETQYF.

As for this clonotype: A read error may explain this, as a much larger clone is one base away. The V call is TRBV20-1, the J call TRBJ2-2; possible D gene TRBD2, 5 bases. The CDR3 extends over 14 amino acids. The V end lost 5 bases, the J end lost 4 bases, and 14 bases lay between the germline ends. Germline V lookup: CDR1 DFQATT, CDR2 SNEGSKA (reference sequence). CDR3 protein: CSALPGSSTGELFF. The CDR3 DNA follows: TGCAGTGCTTTACCGGGATCGAGCACCGGGGAGCTGTTTTTT.

The table lists this clonotype with many counts. This rearrangement joins TRBV20-1 to TRBJ2-7; no reliable D call. Germline V gives CDR1 DFQATT, CDR2 SNEGSKA (reference sequence). Deletions cut 2 bases from V and 2 bases from J, with 10 bases between. The CDR3 totals 13 residues. The CDR3 DNA reads as TGCAGTGCTAGAAAGGTCAGCCCCTACGAGCAGTACTTC. Residues: CSARKVSPYEQYF.

This clonotype has at least ten counts. The chain is built from TRBV11-3 and TRBJ2-3, with D unresolved. Per germline, CDR1 SGHNT and CDR2 YENEEA. V lost 5 bases and J lost 7, with 13 bases in between. This CDR3 contains 13 residues. CDR3 bases: TGTGCCAGCAGCCCGGTCACCGTATATACGCAGTATTTT. Residues: CASSPVTVYTQYF.

The chain uses TRBV20-1 and TRBJ2-3, with D possibly being TRBD2 (6 bases). Germline CDR1 and CDR2: DFQATT and SNEGSKA (reference sequence). The CDR3 is made up of 15 amino acids. The germline V and J ends were trimmed by 4 bases and 2 bases, with 16 bases remaining between them. The DNA of the CDR3 is TGCAGTGCTAAATCTCCTAGCGACTACACAGATACGCAGTATTTT. Translated: CSAKSPSDYTDTQYF.

This clonotype has ten or more counts. This sequence joins TRBV5-5 and TRBJ2-1, with D uncertain. The CDR3 has 12 residues. Germline-derived CDR1 and CDR2 are SGHKS and YYEKEE (reference sequence). V shed 8 bases and J shed 3 bases, with 9 bases lying between them. The CDR3 here is CASNAYYNEQFF. The CDR3 nucleotides are TGTGCCAGTAATGCCTACTACAATGAGCAGTTCTTC.

This clonotype has ten or more counts. This chain uses TRBV20-1 with TRBJ2-2; D uncertain. CDR3 length: 14 residues. The V and J ends lost 6 bases and 1 base respectively, with 12 bases between them. Germline CDR1 is DFQATT and CDR2 is SNEGSKA (reference sequence). The CDR3 sequence: CSAPGEWNTGELFF. CDR3 DNA: TGCAGTGCCCCTGGGGAATGGAACACCGGGGAGCTGTTTTTT.

This sequence joins TRBV6-2 or TRBV6-3 and TRBJ2-7, with 9 bases lining up with TRBD2. Trimming took 0 bases from V and 0 from J; bases not matched to a gene: 3. CDR3 size: 16 residues. Germline loops: CDR1 MNHEY, CDR2 SVGEGT. The CDR3 loop is CASSYSTTSGSYEQYF. CDR3 nucleotides: TGTGCCAGCAGTTACTCGACGACTAGCGGCTCCTACGAGCAGTACTTC.

J is TRBJ1-1 and V is TRBV5-1; D gene ambiguous. Germline values: CDR1 SGHRS, CDR2 YFSETQ. The CDR3 is 13 amino acids. Deletions cut 3 bases from V and 2 bases from J, with 8 bases between. In DNA form, the CDR3 reads TGCGCCAGCAGCTCTGACACAAACACTGAAGCTTTCTTT. The encoded protein is CASSSDTNTEAFF.

The sample holds a few counts of this clonotype. The V and J genes are TRBV27 and TRBJ2-2; D is uncertain. The CDR3 extends over 15 amino acids. The germline V gene has CDR1 MNHEY and CDR2 SMNVEV (reference sequence). Deletions cut 2 bases from V and 3 bases from J, with 10 bases between. CDR3 DNA: TGTGCCAGCAGTTTAGAGAATGGCTACACCGGGGAGCTGTTTTTT. Amino acids: CASSLENGYTGELFF.

At least ten counts were recorded for this clonotype. The chain recombines TRBV14 with TRBJ2-2; either TRBD1 or TRBD2 may fit D (5 bases each). V was clipped by 5 bases and J by 3 bases, with 13 bases between them. The germline gives CDR1 SGHDN, CDR2 FVKESK. The CDR3 length is 15 residues. CDR3 DNA: TGTGCCAGCAGCTCCTGGGTGGGGGACACCGGGGAGCTGTTTTTT. Its protein is CASSSWVGDTGELFF.

This clonotype was counted at least ten times. The genes are TRBV5-1 and TRBJ2-7; perhaps TRBD2 as D (6 bases). CDR3 length: 13 amino acids. The ends were cut back, 2 bases at V and 5 bases at J, with 11 bases in the middle. Per germline, CDR1 SGHRS and CDR2 YFSETQ. This CDR3 is CASSLGGANEQYF. DNA of the CDR3: TGCGCCAGCAGCTTAGGAGGGGCCAACGAGCAGTACTTC.

A note on this clonotype: With a much larger clone just one base away, this may be a read error. The rearrangement joins TRBV2 to TRBJ1-1; D remains ambiguous. CDR3 length equals 18 residues. Germline CDR1 reads SNHLY; CDR2 reads FYNNEI. DNA of the CDR3: TGTACCAGCAGTCCCCGTTTGTGGGTGCCCAGTCGGGACACTGAAGCTTTCTTT. Amino acid sequence: CTSSPRLWVPSRDTEAFF.

This clonotype appeared many times. The rearrangement links TRBV6-1 to TRBJ1-2; no firm D call. V was trimmed by 6 bases and J by 3 bases, leaving 14 bases between them. The CDR3 is 14 residues long. Germline-derived CDR1 and CDR2 are MNHNS and SASEGT. The CDR3 DNA follows: TGTGCCAGCAGGTCCGGGAGCCCAGACTATGGCTACACCTTC. This gives the protein CASRSGSPDYGYTF.

This clonotype was seen a handful of times. The chain links TRBV7-2 to TRBJ2-6; 8 positions match TRBD1. Germline values: CDR1 SGHTA, CDR2 FQGNSA. The CDR3 consists of 17 residues. The ends lost 2 bases at V and 1 base at J; junction bases unmatched: 4. CDR3 DNA sequence: TGTGCCAGCAGCTTATTACAGGGGGTGTCTGGGGCCAACGTCCTGACTTTC. Its translation: CASSLLQGVSGANVLTF. Drawing the rest from reference TRBV7-2 and TRBJ2-6, the complete variable domain is GAGVSQSPSNKVTEKGKDVELRCDPISGHTALYWYRQSLGQGLEFLIYFQGNSAPDKSGLPSDRFSAERTGGSVSTLTIQRTQQEDSAVYLCASSLLQGVSGANVLTFGAGSRLTVL.

The table lists this clonotype with many counts. V usage is TRBV20-1 and J usage is TRBJ2-1; D not resolved. The CDR3 spans 11 residues. V lost 0 bases to trimming and J lost 15 bases, with 12 bases between them. Germline-derived CDR1 and CDR2 are DFQATT and SNEGSKA (reference sequence). The CDR3 sequence is CSAREDHHPFF. The CDR3 coding sequence is TGCAGTGCTAGAGAGGACCATCACCCGTTCTTC.

In the case of this clonotype: A much bigger clone sits one base away, suggesting this may be a read error. This sequence joins TRBV6-5 and TRBJ2-7; tentatively, D is TRBD1 (6 bases). CDR3 length: 14 residues. Trimming stripped 4 bases from V and 3 bases from J, with 13 bases between. Germline CDR1 and CDR2: MNHEY and SVGAGI. CDR3: CASSWNRESYEQYF. The DNA of the CDR3 is TGTGCCAGCAGTTGGAACAGGGAAAGCTACGAGCAGTACTTC.

The table lists this clonotype with a few counts. This rearrangement joins TRBV25-1 to TRBJ1-2, with 9 bases lining up with TRBD1. There are 13 residues in the CDR3. V shed 3 bases and J 7 bases; nucleotides not matched to a gene: 3. Germline V gene lookup returns CDR1 MGHDK and CDR2 SYGVNS. The CDR3 nucleotides read TGTGCCAGCAGTGAGCGGGACAGGGCTGGCTACACCTTC. Translation gives CASSERDRAGYTF.

This clonotype was counted between two and nine times. CDR3 bases: TGCGCCAGCAGCCACGCTGACAGGGACGTAACTGAAGCTTTCTTT. The encoded protein is CASSHADRDVTEAFF. The chain employs TRBV4-1 and TRBJ1-1, with 7 bases lining up with TRBD1. The CDR3 sequence is 15 residues long. Germline V CDR1 and CDR2: MGHRA, YSYEKL. J gave up 5 bases and V 3 bases, and 9 bases lay outside the gene matches.

This clonotype showed up many times. J is TRBJ2-5 and V is TRBV5-1, with a possible D match to TRBD2 (5 bases). Between the trimmed V and J ends, which lost 4 bases and 3 bases, there was a span of 13 bases. CDR3 length: 14 amino acids. Germline-derived CDR1 and CDR2 are SGHRS and YFSETQ. The CDR3 protein is CASSPGGPKETQYF. The CDR3 region has the DNA TGCGCCAGCAGCCCCGGAGGACCTAAAGAGACCCAGTACTTC. Full variable domain (outside the CDR3, taken from reference TRBV5-1 and TRBJ2-5): KAGVTQTPRYLIKTRGQQVTLSCSPISGHRSVSWYQQTPGQGLQFLFEYFSETQRNKGNFPGRFSGRQFSNSRSEMNVSTLELGDSALYLCASSPGGPKETQYFGPGTRLLVL.

The table lists this clonotype with many counts. CDR3 DNA sequence: TGCGCCAGCAGCGTCACTAGCGGGACCACCTACAATGAGCAGTTCTTC. Its protein is CASSVTSGTTYNEQFF. The gene calls are TRBV5-1 and TRBJ2-1, with 10 bases aligning to TRBD2. The V segment lost 4 bases and the J segment 2 bases; nucleotides outside the gene matches: 6. This CDR3 contains 16 residues. Per the germline V gene, CDR1 is SGHRS and CDR2 is YFSETQ.

This clonotype was picked up many times. The chain carries TRBV6-2 or TRBV6-3 and TRBJ2-7, with 7 nucleotides matching TRBD1. Trimming removed 7 bases from V and 2 bases from J; junction bases left unmatched: 8. The germline V gene has CDR1 MNHEY and CDR2 SVGEGT. This CDR3 contains 14 residues. The CDR3 sequence is CASNRDRKPYEQYF. The CDR3 DNA reads TGTGCCAGCAACCGGGACAGAAAGCCCTACGAGCAGTACTTC.

The V and J genes are TRBV4-2 and TRBJ2-7; TRBD1 matches at 9 bases. The CDR3 extends over 15 amino acids. The germline V gene encodes CDR1 LGHNA and CDR2 YNFKEQ. V gave up 2 bases and J gave up 4 bases; unmatched junction bases: 6. DNA of the CDR3: TGTGCCAGCAGCCAAAGCCAGGACAGGGGTTACGAGCAGTACTTC. Its translation is CASSQSQDRGYEQYF.

About this clonotype itself: The junction departs from the called germline gene at one end, perhaps through a read error. V gene TRBV29-1 combines with J gene TRBJ1-2; 8 bases fit TRBD1. The CDR3 spans 13 residues. CDR1 and CDR2 (germline): SQVTM, ANQGSEA. CDR3 sequence: CSVGAGGGYGYPF. CDR3 nucleotides: TGCAGCGTTGGGGCAGGGGGCGGCTACGGCTACCCCTTC.

This clonotype was seen at least ten times. The gene calls are TRBV20-1 and TRBJ2-7; 7 bases match TRBD2. Germline-derived CDR1 and CDR2 are DFQATT and SNEGSKA (reference sequence). The CDR3 covers 14 residues. Trimming took 3 bases from V and 3 from J; bases not matched to a gene: 8. DNA for the CDR3: TGCAGTGCTAGTTTGCGGGAGATTGGCTACGAGCAGTACTTC. It encodes CSASLREIGYEQYF.

This clonotype was recorded at least ten times. The rearrangement uses TRBV20-1 and TRBJ2-4, with D maybe TRBD2 (6 bases). Germline CDR1 reads DFQATT; CDR2 reads SNEGSKA (reference sequence). The CDR3 consists of 13 residues. Trimming left V 2 bases short and J 6 bases short, with 11 bases between. The CDR3 loop is CSARPTSLNIQYF. CDR3 in DNA: TGCAGTGCTAGACCTACTAGCCTAAACATTCAGTACTTC.

Notes on this clonotype: It may be a read error: a sequence one base away is much more abundant. This chain connects TRBV28 to TRBJ2-7, with 9 bases matching TRBD1. The CDR3 runs 19 residues. Germline V gene sequence: CDR1 MDHEN, CDR2 SYDVKM. Trimming removed 5 bases from V and 5 bases from J; junction bases left unmatched: 22. CDR3 loop: CASSQYKVYPGQGYHEQYF. CDR3 coding DNA: TGTGCCAGCAGTCAATACAAAGTATATCCGGGACAGGGCTACCACGAGCAGTACTTC. Full variable domain (outside the CDR3, taken from reference TRBV28 and TRBJ2-7): DVKVTQSSRYLVKRTGEKVFLECVQDMDHENMFWYRQDPGLGLRLIYFSYDVKMKEKGDIPEGYSVSREKKERFSLILESASTNQTSMYLCASSQYKVYPGQGYHEQYFGPGTRLTVT.

At least ten counts were recorded for this clonotype. V usage is TRBV29-1 and J usage is TRBJ2-5, with D possibly TRBD1 on 6 matching bases. The germline CDR1 and CDR2 sequences are SQVTM and ANQGSEA. Trimming removed 8 bases from V and 4 bases from J, with 14 bases in between. This CDR3 comprises 12 residues. CDR3 loop: CSTAGGRETQYF. DNA of the CDR3: TGCAGCACCGCTGGGGGCCGAGAGACCCAGTACTTC.